The text below deals with one T cell receptor (beta chain). Antigen specificity is unknown. Antigen-specific CD4+ T cell clonotypes were called by their expansion after viral peptide-pool culture in ViraFEST. Researchers isolated CD4+ T cells once approximately eleven days of culture had elapsed. All vaccine recipients tested negative for nucleocapsid antibodies and had never contracted SARS-CoV-2 infection. The authors replaced half the medium with IL-2 medium on days 3 and 7. The sample originates from a study of vaccination effects on CD4 cells after COVID-19. Across the whole study: Vaccination of participants consisted of two doses of either the BNT162b2 or mRNA-1273 vaccine.

This table comes from immunoSEQ multiplex PCR, and its TCRdb copy is limited to in-frame clones, with some not included. Counted here are about 79,000 clones, around 74% occurring once; the ten biggest clones make up 1.5% to 2%. The CDR3 runs to 13 residues. In germline, CDR1 is LNHDA, CDR2 SQIVND (reference sequence). V lost 5 bases to trimming and J lost 2 bases; unmatched junction nucleotides: 2. The sequence was obtained from a human donor who received a COVID-19 vaccine. V usage is TRBV19 and J usage is TRBJ2-5; 7 bases match TRBD2. Sequencing used CD4+ T cells from PBMCs cultured with HCoV-229E spike peptides, obtained before COVID-19 vaccination. DNA of the CDR3: TGTGCCAGTAGTCAGGGAGGGCAAGAGACCCAGTACTTC. This translates into CASSQGGQETQYF.